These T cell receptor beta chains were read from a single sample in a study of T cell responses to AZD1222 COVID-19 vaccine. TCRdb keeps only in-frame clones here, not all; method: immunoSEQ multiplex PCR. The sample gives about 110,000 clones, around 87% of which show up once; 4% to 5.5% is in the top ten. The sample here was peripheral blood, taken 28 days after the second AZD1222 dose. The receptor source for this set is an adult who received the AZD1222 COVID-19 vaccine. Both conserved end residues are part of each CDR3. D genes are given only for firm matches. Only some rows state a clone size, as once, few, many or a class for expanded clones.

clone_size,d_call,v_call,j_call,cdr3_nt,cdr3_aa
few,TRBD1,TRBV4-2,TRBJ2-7,TGTGCCAGCGCCACGGGACAGGGGTACTACGAGCAGTACTTC,CASATGQGYYEQYF
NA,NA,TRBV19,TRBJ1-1,TGTGCCAGTAGAATGGGGAGCCCTATGAACACTGAAGCTTTCTTT,CASRMGSPMNTEAFF
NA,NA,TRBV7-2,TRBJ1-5,TGTGCCAGCACAACCTTGCAGGGGCAGCCCCAGCATTTT,CASTTLQGQPQHF
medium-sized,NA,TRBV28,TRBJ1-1,TGTGCCAGCACCCGAAGACATTACACTGAAGCTTTCTTT,CASTRRHYTEAFF
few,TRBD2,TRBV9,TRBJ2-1,TGTGCCAGCAGCGATGTACTAGCGGGAAGCAACCATGAGCAGTTCTTC,CASSDVLAGSNHEQFF
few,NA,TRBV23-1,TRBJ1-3,TGCGCCAGCAGTCAATCGAGAGGGTTTTTCTCTGGAAACACCATATATTTT,CASSQSRGFFSGNTIYF
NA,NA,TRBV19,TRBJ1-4,TGTGCCAGTAAACTACCGGGACTGGGAATGGAAAAACTGTTTTTT,CASKLPGLGMEKLFF
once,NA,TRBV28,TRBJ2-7,TGTGCCAGCAGTCCGACAGGTCAAACTCCCTACGAGCAGTACTTC,CASSPTGQTPYEQYF
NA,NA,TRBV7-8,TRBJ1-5,TGTGCCAGCAGCCCTCAGGCGGTCAGGGCCAGCAATCAGCCCCAGCATTTT,CASSPQAVRASNQPQHF
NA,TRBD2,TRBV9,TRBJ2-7,TGTGCCAGCAGCGCGGGACTAGCGGGAGGCACCTACGAGCAGTACTTC,CASSAGLAGGTYEQYF
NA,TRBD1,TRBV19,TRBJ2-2,TGTGCCAGTAGTTGGGACAGGGGGCGCGGGGAGCTGTTTTTT,CASSWDRGRGELFF
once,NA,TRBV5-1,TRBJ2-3,TGCGCCAGCAGCTTGGGACTCTTGGATACGCAGTATTTT,CASSLGLLDTQYF
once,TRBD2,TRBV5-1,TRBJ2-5,TGCGCCAGCAGCTTGGGAACCAGCGGGGGTAGGGAGACCCAGTACTTC,CASSLGTSGGRETQYF
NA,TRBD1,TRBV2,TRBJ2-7,TGTGCCACCAGCCGGGACAGGGGGGCCTACGAGCAGTACTTC,CATSRDRGAYEQYF